Listed below are T cell receptor beta chains from one sample, sequenced in a study of Graves' ophthalmopathy and Graves' hyperthyroidism. MiXCR, run by TCRdb on the multiplex PCR reads, gives a single entry per CDR3 protein. The table shows some 410,000 distinct CDR3 sequences, with around a fifth occurring only once. The sequenced sample was peripheral blood. The receptors here all came from a woman aged 18-29 years with stable Graves' hyperthyroidism. Both conserved end residues are part of each CDR3. Fields, in order: clone size, V gene, D gene, J gene, CDR3 protein, CDR3 DNA. A D gene is named only where the DNA matches it firmly. Expanded clones get a size class; other rows say once, few or many, or leave the size out.

size: many
V: TRBV6-5
D: TRBD2
J: TRBJ2-7
CDR3: CASKRRREGLGEQYF
DNA: TGTGCCAGCAAAAGACGGCGGGAGGGCCTGGGAGAGCAGTACTTC

size: many
V: TRBV6-5
D: TRBD2
J: TRBJ2-7
CDR3: CASSLLAAYEQYF
DNA: TGTGCCAGCAGTCTACTAGCGGCCTACGAGCAGTACTTC

size: many
V: TRBV25-1
D: -
J: TRBJ1-5
CDR3: CASSDADDSNQPQHF
DNA: TGTGCCAGCAGTGATGCCGATGATAGCAATCAGCCCCAGCATTTT

size: few
V: TRBV4-3
D: -
J: TRBJ2-7
CDR3: CASSQDRASSYEQYF
DNA: TGCGCCAGCAGCCAAGACAGGGCGAGCTCCTACGAGCAGTACTTC

size: many
V: TRBV20-1
D: -
J: TRBJ1-5
CDR3: CSVKGTQYSNQPQHF
DNA: TGCAGTGTTAAAGGGACACAGTATAGCAATCAGCCCCAGCATTTT

size: many
V: TRBV20-1
D: -
J: TRBJ1-2
CDR3: CSARTEIDGYGYTF
DNA: TGCAGTGCTAGGACAGAAATCGATGGCTATGGCTACACCTTC

size: many
V: TRBV12-3/TRBV12-4
D: TRBD2
J: TRBJ2-5
CDR3: CASRRTSGSQETQYF
DNA: TGTGCCAGCAGGAGGACTAGCGGTTCTCAAGAGACCCAGTACTTC

size: many
V: TRBV29-1
D: TRBD1
J: TRBJ2-5
CDR3: CSVEHRGGQETQYF
DNA: TGCAGCGTTGAGCACAGGGGCGGACAAGAGACCCAGTACTTC

size: -
V: TRBV12-3/TRBV12-4
D: -
J: TRBJ2-7
CDR3: CASSFTTLEQYF
DNA: TGTGCCAGCAGTTTCACTACCCTCGAGCAGTACTTC

size: many
V: TRBV24-1
D: -
J: TRBJ2-7
CDR3: CATSKDRYEQYF
DNA: TGTGCCACCAGTAAGGACCGCTACGAGCAGTACTTC

size: many
V: TRBV9
D: -
J: TRBJ2-6
CDR3: CASSVVSGSLSGANVLTF
DNA: TGTGCCAGCAGCGTAGTGTCCGGTTCCCTCTCTGGGGCCAACGTCCTGACTTTC